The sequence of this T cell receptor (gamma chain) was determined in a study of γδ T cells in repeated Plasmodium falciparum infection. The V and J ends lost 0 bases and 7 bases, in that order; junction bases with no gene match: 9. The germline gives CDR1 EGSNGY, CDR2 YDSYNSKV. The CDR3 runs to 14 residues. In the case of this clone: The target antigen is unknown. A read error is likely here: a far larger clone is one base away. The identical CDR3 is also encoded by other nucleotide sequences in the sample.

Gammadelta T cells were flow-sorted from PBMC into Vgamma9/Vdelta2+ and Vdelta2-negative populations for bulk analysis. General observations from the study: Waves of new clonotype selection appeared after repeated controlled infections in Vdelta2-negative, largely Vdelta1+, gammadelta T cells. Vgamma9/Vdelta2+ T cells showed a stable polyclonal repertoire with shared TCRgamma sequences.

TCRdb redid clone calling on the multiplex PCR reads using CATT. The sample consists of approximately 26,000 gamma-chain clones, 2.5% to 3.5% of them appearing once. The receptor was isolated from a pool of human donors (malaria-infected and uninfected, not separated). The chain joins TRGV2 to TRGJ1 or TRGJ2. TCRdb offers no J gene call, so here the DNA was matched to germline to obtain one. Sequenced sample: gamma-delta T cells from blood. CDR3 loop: CATWDGRSYYKKLF. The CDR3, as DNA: TGTGCCACCTGGGACGGGCGGTCGTACTATAAGAAACTCTTT.